These 13 T cell receptor beta chains share one sample of origin, sequenced in a study of T cell changes during pregnancy in multiple sclerosis. Assay used: immunoSEQ multiplex PCR; TCRdb lists only in-frame clones, some missing. The sample yields tens of thousands of clones, about 90% seen once. Source: CD8+ T cells from peripheral blood mononuclear cells, taken after pregnancy. The receptors derive from a female donor with multiple sclerosis, enrolled in a pregnancy study.

The J gene is TRBJ2-7, the V gene TRBV4-3; D not certain. The CDR3 is made up of 13 amino acids. Trimming took 11 bases from V and 0 from J, leaving 14 bases between them. The germline gives CDR1 LGHNA, CDR2 YSLEER. This CDR3 reads CALLRSTSYEQYF. The DNA of the CDR3 is TGCGCCCTCCTGCGGAGCACCTCCTACGAGCAGTACTTC.

This chain joins TRBV21-1 and TRBJ1-1; the tabulated D call, TRBD1, remains unverified against the DNA. TRBV21-1 is marked as a pseudogene. The length of the CDR3 is 15 residues. CDR3 coding DNA: TGTGCCAGCAGCAAAGGGAGGGGGCATTGGACTGAAGCTTTCTTT. Protein product: CASSKGRGHWTEAFF.

CDR3 sequence (DNA): TGTGCCAGCAGCCTAAACTCCTACGAGCAGTACTTC. Translating gives CASSLNSYEQYF. The J gene is TRBJ2-7, the V gene TRBV7-2, with D unresolved. The CDR3 runs to 12 residues. The germline CDR1 and CDR2 sequences are SGHTA and FQGNSA. Trimming took 5 bases from V and 0 from J, leaving 5 bases between them.

This chain joins TRBV29-1 and TRBJ2-1, with 7 bases aligning to TRBD1. This CDR3 is 15 amino acids long. After removal of 6 bases from V and 0 bases from J, the junction contained 8 bases not matched to a gene. Looked up from germline, CDR1 is SQVTM and CDR2 is ANQGSEA. CDR3 DNA: TGCAGCGTGGATCCGGGACAGAGCTCCTACAATGAGCAGTTCTTC. Translating gives CSVDPGQSSYNEQFF.

This clone was recorded once. The chain joins TRBV4-2 to TRBJ2-1; D is unclear. This CDR3 is built from 13 residues. Trimming shortened V by 5 bases and J by 0 bases, and 5 bases separated the two germline ends. Germline assignment: CDR1 LGHNA and CDR2 YNFKEQ. The CDR3 sequence is CASSGDSYNEQFF. The DNA of the CDR3 is TGTGCCAGCAGCGGAGACTCCTACAATGAGCAGTTCTTC.

The chain employs TRBV2 and TRBJ2-7; possible D gene TRBD2, 5 bases. The CDR3 consists of 15 residues. Germline V gene data show CDR1 as SNHLY and CDR2 as FYNNEI. The ends were cut back, 2 bases at V and 3 bases at J, with 14 bases in the middle. CDR3 in amino acids: CASSEHGGSVYEQYF. The CDR3 bases are TGTGCCAGCAGTGAACATGGCGGGTCTGTCTACGAGCAGTACTTC.

The rearrangement joins TRBV7-9 to TRBJ2-5; weak D call: TRBD1 (5 bases). The CDR3 sequence is 15 residues long. Germline lookup yields CDR1 SEHNR and CDR2 FQNEAQ (reference sequence). The V end was cut by 2 bases, the J end by 0 bases, with 10 bases between. For the CDR3, the DNA is TGTGCCAGCAGCTTACTAAGGGGTCACCAAGAGACCCAGTACTTC. This encodes CASSLLRGHQETQYF.

The rearrangement links TRBV5-1 to TRBJ2-3, with TRBD2 identical over 7 bases. CDR3 length: 15 amino acids. Trimming took 2 bases from V and 6 from J; bases not matched to a gene: 9. Germline CDR1 reads SGHRS; CDR2 reads YFSETQ. CDR3 amino acids: CASSLAGSPPDTQYF. Written as DNA, the CDR3 is TGCGCCAGCAGCTTAGCGGGGAGCCCCCCCGATACGCAGTATTTT.

The chain is built from TRBV11-2 and TRBJ1-1; 10 bases line up with TRBD1. V dropped 0 bases and J dropped 3; count of bases not matched to a gene: 10. The CDR3 extends over 18 amino acids. Germline CDR1 reads SGHAT; CDR2 reads FQNNGV. CDR3 region: CASSLDRLTGGVDTEAFF. The CDR3 DNA reads TGTGCCAGCAGCTTAGATCGATTGACAGGGGGCGTCGACACTGAAGCTTTCTTT.

The chain is built from TRBV6-5 and TRBJ2-1; 11 bases are a match to TRBD2. With 5 bases clipped from V and 4 bases from J, the junction kept 4 bases outside the gene matches. This CDR3 region has 15 residues. The germline gives CDR1 MNHEY, CDR2 SVGAGI. The CDR3 DNA reads as TGTGCCAGCAGTCCCGGACTAGCGGGTTACAATGAGCAGTTCTTC. Translating it yields CASSPGLAGYNEQFF.

The rearrangement joins TRBV6-1 to TRBJ2-7; 7 nucleotides match TRBD2. Trimming cost V 1 base and J 2 bases; bases outside gene matches: 5. Germline V lookup: CDR1 MNHNS, CDR2 SASEGT. The CDR3 totals 15 residues. In DNA form, the CDR3 reads TGTGCCAGCAGTGAAGAGGCTAGCGGAGCCTACGAGCAGTACTTC. Encoded protein: CASSEEASGAYEQYF.

The J gene is TRBJ2-1, the V gene TRBV7-2; TRBD1 matches at 11 bases. V trimming: 3 bases; J trimming: 1 base; junction bases outside the gene matches: 2. Germline values: CDR1 SGHTA, CDR2 FQGNSA. The length of the CDR3 is 16 residues. CDR3 residues: CASSFGQGASYNEQFF. The CDR3 bases are TGTGCCAGCAGCTTCGGACAGGGGGCATCCTACAATGAGCAGTTCTTC. The full variable domain, rest sourced from reference TRBV7-2 and TRBJ2-1, is GAGVSQSPSNKVTEKGKDVELRCDPISGHTALYWYRQSLGQGLEFLIYFQGNSAPDKSGLPSDRFSAERTGGSVSTLTIQRTQQEDSAVYLCASSFGQGASYNEQFFGPGTRLTVL.

The chain joins TRBV7-9 to TRBJ2-7; 11 bases line up with TRBD1. In germline, CDR1 is SEHNR, CDR2 FQNEAQ (reference sequence). V lost 5 bases and J lost 3; bases outside the gene matches: 18. CDR3 size: 19 residues. Written as DNA, the CDR3 is TGTGCCAGCAGCGAACAACCTGGGACAGGGGGATCTAAAATCTACGAGCAGTACTTC. Residues: CASSEQPGTGGSKIYEQYF.